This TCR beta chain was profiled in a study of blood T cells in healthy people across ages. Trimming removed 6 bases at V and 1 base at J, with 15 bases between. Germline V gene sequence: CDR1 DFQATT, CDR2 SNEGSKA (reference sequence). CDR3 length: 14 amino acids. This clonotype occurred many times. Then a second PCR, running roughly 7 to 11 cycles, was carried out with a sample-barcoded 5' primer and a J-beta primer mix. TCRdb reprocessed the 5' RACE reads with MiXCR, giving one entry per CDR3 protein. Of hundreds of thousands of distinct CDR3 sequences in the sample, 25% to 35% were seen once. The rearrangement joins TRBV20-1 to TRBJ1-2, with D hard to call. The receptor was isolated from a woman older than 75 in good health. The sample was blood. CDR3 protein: CSAQRVGSNYGYTF. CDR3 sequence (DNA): TGCAGTGCCCAACGGGTCGGCAGTAACTATGGCTACACCTTC.